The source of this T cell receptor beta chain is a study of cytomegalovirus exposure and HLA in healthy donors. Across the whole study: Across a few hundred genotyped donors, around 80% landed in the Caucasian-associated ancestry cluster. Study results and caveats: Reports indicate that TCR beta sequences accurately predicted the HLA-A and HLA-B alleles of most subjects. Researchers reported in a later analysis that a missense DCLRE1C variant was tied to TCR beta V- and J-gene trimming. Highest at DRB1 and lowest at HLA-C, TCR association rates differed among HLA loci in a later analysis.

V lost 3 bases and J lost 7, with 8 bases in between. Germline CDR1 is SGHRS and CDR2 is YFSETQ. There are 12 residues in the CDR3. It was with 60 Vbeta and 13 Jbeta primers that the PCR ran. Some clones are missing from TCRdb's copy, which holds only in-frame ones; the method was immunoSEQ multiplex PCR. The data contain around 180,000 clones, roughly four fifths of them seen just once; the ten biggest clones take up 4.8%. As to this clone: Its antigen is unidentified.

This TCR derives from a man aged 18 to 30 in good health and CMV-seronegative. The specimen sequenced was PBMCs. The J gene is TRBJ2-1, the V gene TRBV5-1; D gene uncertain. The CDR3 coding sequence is TGCGCCAGCAGCTACGGTAGTAATGAGCAGTTCTTC. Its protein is CASSYGSNEQFF.